This record concerns one T cell receptor beta chain sequence. This clonotype has a handful of counts. Which antigen it targets is not known. Qualities for individual bases were not recorded, and no much larger clone is one base off. Every donor was a healthy Caucasian. This sample stems from a study of identical twins (TCRdb year 2016). The study in broad terms: TCR alpha and beta repertoires from monozygotic twins, unrelated adults of various ages and cord blood were deep-sequenced to test whether fetal clonotypes persist. Replicate twin experiments were performed at different times using different library preparation protocols to rule out contamination. The study at large found these results: Because the same donors could not be followed over many years, conclusions were based on cross-sectional statistical analysis. Out-of-frame TCR alpha sequences shared between twins showed an excess of low generation-probability sequences compared with coincidental sharing between unrelated individuals. Invariant T cells such as MAIT and iNKT could partly confound zero-insertion analyses, although diverse VJ usage argued against such confounding for most clonotypes. In monozygotic twins, out-of-frame TCR alpha sharing was systematically underestimated by recombination models, although the models agreed with sharing between unrelated individuals. The excess sharing between twins in beta out-of-frame sequences was weaker because fewer shared sequences reduced the signal-to-noise ratio. Abundant cord blood beta clonotypes carried fewer insertions; young adult naive repertoires showed a weaker similar trend, while memory repertoires showed none.

Receptor libraries were prepared by 5' RACE. Sequencing instrument: Illumina HiSeq 2000. Template switching introduced a universal primer binding site; the final cDNA contained a unique molecular identifier, enabling accurate counting of TCR cDNA molecules. First-strand cDNA for TCR alpha and beta chains was synthesized from specific primers in the conserved constant-segment region. To control for contamination, each cDNA library was double barcoded with a SMART-Mk sample barcode plus Illumina barcodes. Two successive PCR steps introduced TruSeq adapter sequences along with Illumina sample barcodes. The Illumina HiSeq platform was used with custom primers to sequence TCR alpha and beta cDNA libraries. From the authors' description of their analysis: MiGEC was used to process raw reads and extract unique molecular identifiers, and MiXCR was used to find CDR3 positions. For each individual, recombination models were inferred using an EM algorithm with the repgenHMM and IGoR tools. Shared clonotypes were analyzed with the tcR package in R, and sharing was normalized by the product of cloneset sizes. Out-of-frame nonproductive sequences were analyzed to study raw recombination free of thymic and clonal selection effects. TCRdb's own reprocessing of the public reads used fastp at Q25 and MiXCR and kept productive beta chains. Rows with a matching CDR3 protein are joined into one entry that keeps the most common DNA and genes. TCRdb, not the original authors, processed these V and J calls. This sample comprises 1.5 million to 2 million distinct CDR3 sequences, about 32% of them detected only once. The ten largest make up 0.27% of the sample.

V and J lose 6 bases and 5 bases, and a span of 13 bases separates them. The CDR3 covers 13 residues, taking in both the cysteine and the phenylalanine. The CDR3 DNA has 39 bases and is translated from base 1. This receptor was identified in a newborn girl in good health. The V gene is TRBV12-3 or TRBV12-4 and the J gene is TRBJ1-1; TRBD1 could be the D gene, as 6 bases match. The material sequenced was cord blood. For the CDR3, the sequence is CASRETGRTEAFF. In nucleotides, the sequence is TGTGCCAGCAGAGAAACAGGGAGGACTGAAGCTTTCTTT.